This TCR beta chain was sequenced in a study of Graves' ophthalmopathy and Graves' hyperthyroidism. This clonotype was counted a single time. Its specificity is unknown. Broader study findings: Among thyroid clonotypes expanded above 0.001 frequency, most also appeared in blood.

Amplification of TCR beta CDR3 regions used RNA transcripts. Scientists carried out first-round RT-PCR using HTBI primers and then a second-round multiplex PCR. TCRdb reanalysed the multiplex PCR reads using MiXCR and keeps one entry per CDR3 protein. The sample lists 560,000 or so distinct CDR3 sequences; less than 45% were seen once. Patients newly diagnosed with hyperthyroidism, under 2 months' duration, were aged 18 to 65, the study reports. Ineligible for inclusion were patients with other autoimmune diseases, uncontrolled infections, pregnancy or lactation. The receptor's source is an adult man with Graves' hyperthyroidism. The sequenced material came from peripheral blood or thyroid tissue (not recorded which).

As DNA, the CDR3 is TGTGCCAGCAGCCTAGGAAGATCGGTCGCTTTCTTT. Translation gives CASSLGRSVAFF. J is TRBJ1-1 and V is TRBV5-5, with unresolved D. This CDR3 region has 12 residues. V was cut by 4 bases and J by 11 bases, with 15 bases left in between. Germline V gives CDR1 SGHKS, CDR2 YYEKEE (reference sequence).